This TCR beta chain comes out of a study of T-cell memory formation after mild COVID-19. Study-wide background: Largely, the TCR clusters proved donor specific.

This CDR3 comprises 11 residues. Germline V CDR1 and CDR2: MNHEY, SVGAGI. V was pared by 7 bases and J by 7 bases, with 8 bases between. MiXCR, run by TCRdb on the 5' RACE reads, gives a single entry per CDR3 protein. Seen here are around 340,000 distinct CDR3 sequences, 10% to 15% observed once, and the top ten hold about a fifth. This clonotype occurred a few times. The sequence derives from a young man who had mild COVID-19 (a few samples of this study predate the infection). Cell type and time point are not known. The chain has TRBV6-5 and TRBJ2-1, with unresolved D. Sequenced material: PBMCs or a T cell subset sorted from them (not recorded which). DNA of the CDR3: TGTGCCAGCACTAATAGGAATGAGCAGTTCTTC. Encoded protein: CASTNRNEQFF.